The present T cell receptor (beta chain) was sequenced within a study of Tregs in tolerant kidney transplant recipients. Study-wide points: Findings come from small patient numbers and require larger validation. In tolerant patients, donor-specific Tregs outgrew total Tregs, suggesting antigen-driven expansion.

Notes on this clone: No antigen is known for it.

TCRdb's copy holds only in-frame clones and misses some; the assay was immunoSEQ multiplex PCR. The table has some 47,000 clones, more than 70% seen once; the top ten hold around 15%. Recipients received nonmyeloablative bone marrow transplants from related graft donors, with transient mixed chimerism. This CDR3 has 14 amino acids. The V segment lost 2 bases and the J segment 7 bases; nucleotides outside the gene matches: 7. The germline CDR1 and CDR2 sequences are MDHEN and SYDVKM. The receptor was derived from a human patient who received a combined kidney and bone marrow transplant. Part of the T cells may come from the graft donor. V is TRBV28 and J is TRBJ2-7; TRBD1 aligns across 8 bases. This specimen was CD8+ T cells from blood (PBMCs), taken 12 months after the transplant. CDR3 loop: CASSLKDRVGEQYF. CDR3 coding DNA: TGTGCCAGCAGTTTAAAGGACAGGGTAGGAGAGCAGTACTTC.